The entry below gives a single T cell receptor beta chain sequence along with its context. The CDR3 is 15 residues long. CDR1 MDHEN and CDR2 SYDVKM come from the germline V gene. V gave up 6 bases and J gave up 6 bases, with 18 bases separating them. Per the original methods: Reference gene primer amplification yielded estimated nucleated cell counts. Sequencing used immunoSEQ multiplex PCR; TCRdb keeps in-frame clones, though not all of them. Clonal size and the V and J genes are those of that table, whereas D and trimming came from the DNA. This sample has about 220,000 clones, with 75% to 90% found just once. The sample belongs to a study of blood T cell repertoires in COVID-19. Looking at the study overall: Nucleic acid was either cDNA or gDNA, and it came from T cells, B-cell-depleted T cells, or PBMCs.

Adults between roughly 18 and 95 years of age took part from more than 20 US areas. Sequencing was performed on PBMCs or T cells enriched from blood (not recorded which). The rearrangement joins TRBV28 to TRBJ2-1, with D perhaps matching TRBD1 (9 bases). This clonotype originated in a woman younger than 35 in a cohort exposed to, infected with or recovered from COVID-19 (not recorded which). The CDR3 nucleotides read TGTGCCAGCAGCCACGGGACAGGGACTAGCAATGAGCAGTTCTTC. It specifies CASSHGTGTSNEQFF.